One sample yielded the 15 T cell receptor beta chains listed below, sequenced in a study of cytomegalovirus exposure and HLA in healthy donors. Primers included in the PCR were 60 Vbeta and 13 Jbeta primers. Clones were sequenced by immunoSEQ multiplex PCR, and TCRdb holds only the in-frame ones, with some missing. The data contain 75,000 to 90,000 clones, 70% to 85% of them singletons. The sequenced sample consisted of PBMCs. Every receptor here comes from a man aged 25-45 years in good health and CMV-seropositive.

This rearrangement joins TRBV13 to TRBJ1-2; possible D gene TRBD1, 6 bases. Germline V gives CDR1 PRHDT, CDR2 FYEKMQ (reference sequence). Trimming pared 0 bases from V and 2 bases from J, leaving 10 bases between. The CDR3 totals 15 residues. The CDR3 DNA reads TGTGCCAGCAGCTTAGGATCACAGGGAAACTATGGCTACACCTTC. This encodes CASSLGSQGNYGYTF.

The chain employs TRBV10-1 and TRBJ2-5; weak D call: TRBD1 (6 bases). Germline V gives CDR1 WNHNN, CDR2 SYGVQD (reference sequence). V lost 2 bases to trimming and J lost 5 bases, with 18 bases between them. The CDR3 sequence is 16 residues long. This CDR3 reads CASSEREWGHGETQYF. CDR3 coding DNA: TGCGCCAGCAGTGAGAGAGAGTGGGGGCACGGGGAGACCCAGTACTTC.

The rearrangement links TRBV5-5 to TRBJ1-5; perhaps TRBD1 as D (6 bases). The length of the CDR3 is 15 residues. Germline V lookup: CDR1 SGHKS, CDR2 YYEKEE (reference sequence). Trimming pared 0 bases from V and 5 bases from J, leaving 12 bases between. The CDR3 sequence: CASSLAGGEYQPQHF. The DNA for the CDR3 is TGTGCCAGCAGCTTGGCGGGGGGCGAGTATCAGCCCCAGCATTTT.

The rearrangement joins TRBV4-2 to TRBJ1-5, with 7 bases fitting TRBD1. Germline lookup yields CDR1 LGHNA and CDR2 YNFKEQ. This CDR3 region has 18 residues. V lost 3 bases and J lost 2; bases outside the gene matches: 13. In nucleotides, the CDR3 is TGTGCCAGCAGCCAGGATCCGACAGGGCGTTGGGGCAATCAGCCCCAGCATTTT. Translated, it gives CASSQDPTGRWGNQPQHF.

The chain has TRBV27 and TRBJ2-7; 10 bases fit TRBD1. Germline V gene data show CDR1 as MNHEY and CDR2 as SMNVEV (reference sequence). The CDR3 extends over 15 amino acids. Unmatched junction bases numbered 4, after V lost 2 bases and J lost 3 bases. The CDR3 sequence: CASSLRGDRGYEQYF. The DNA of the CDR3 is TGTGCCAGCAGTTTAAGGGGGGACAGGGGCTACGAGCAGTACTTC.

This chain connects TRBV18 to TRBJ1-1; D is perhaps TRBD1 (5 bases). Per the germline V gene, CDR1 is KGHSH and CDR2 is LQKENI. V lost 3 bases to trimming and J lost 3 bases, with 11 bases between them. CDR3 size: 14 residues. The CDR3 DNA reads as TGTGCCAGCTCACCCGTCCCCAGGGACACTGAAGCTTTCTTT. Amino acid sequence: CASSPVPRDTEAFF.

The chain combines TRBV15 with TRBJ1-1; tentatively, D is TRBD1 (5 bases). This CDR3 has 13 amino acids. CDR1 and CDR2 from the germline V gene are LNHNV and YYDKDF (reference sequence). Trimming took off 5 bases at V and 1 base at J, with 8 bases between the two ends. CDR3 residues: CATSPDRNTEAFF. For the CDR3, the DNA is TGTGCCACCAGCCCTGACAGGAACACTGAAGCTTTCTTT.

The chain is built from TRBV6-5 and TRBJ2-5, with a tentative D call TRBD1 (6 bases). The V end was cut by 6 bases, the J end by 5 bases, with 7 bases between. This CDR3 contains 11 residues. The germline gives CDR1 MNHEY, CDR2 SVGAGI. The CDR3 DNA reads TGTGCCAGCAGCCAGGGGGAGACCCAGTACTTC. Translating it yields CASSQGETQYF.

The chain couples TRBV28 to TRBJ1-5; TRBD1 might be the D (5 bases). Trimming cost V 3 bases and J 7 bases, with 19 bases left between them. Germline CDR1 reads MDHEN; CDR2 reads SYDVKM. The CDR3 runs 16 residues. The CDR3 reads CASSFRTQTLGQPQHF. DNA of the CDR3: TGTGCCAGCAGTTTTCGGACACAGACCTTAGGGCAGCCCCAGCATTTT.

The rearrangement joins TRBV6-1 to TRBJ1-5; TRBD1 aligns across 9 bases. CDR1 is MNHNS, CDR2 SASEGT, per germline. V lost 4 bases and J lost 2; bases outside the gene matches: 9. The CDR3 runs to 17 residues. CDR3 nucleotide sequence: TGTGCCAGCAGTGTCTCAGGACAGGGGTTCGGCAATCAGCCCCAGCATTTT. It codes for CASSVSGQGFGNQPQHF.

In nucleotides, the CDR3 is TGTGCCAAGGGGTGTAAGGAGGGGAACACTGAAGCTTTCTTT. Its protein is CAKGCKEGNTEAFF. V is TRBV6-1 and J is TRBJ1-1; perhaps TRBD1 as D (5 bases). The germline V and J ends were trimmed by 10 bases and 1 base, with 16 bases remaining between them. The germline V gene has CDR1 MNHNS and CDR2 SASEGT. The CDR3 spans 14 residues.

CDR3 region: CASSEKRGGDGYTF. The CDR3 nucleotides read TGTGCCAGCAGTGAAAAAAGGGGGGGGGATGGCTACACCTTC. The gene calls are TRBV6-1 and TRBJ1-2, with TRBD1 as a possible D gene (6 bases). There are 14 residues in the CDR3. The V end lost 2 bases, the J end lost 6 bases, and 13 bases lay between the germline ends. In germline, CDR1 is MNHNS, CDR2 SASEGT.

This clone has a single count. The rearrangement joins TRBV20-1 to TRBJ2-7; D unresolved. The CDR3 extends over 10 amino acids. Germline lookup yields CDR1 DFQATT and CDR2 SNEGSKA (reference sequence). Trimming pared 7 bases from V and 0 bases from J, leaving 4 bases between. The CDR3 here is CSVASYEQYF. The CDR3 bases are TGCAGTGTAGCCTCCTACGAGCAGTACTTC.

The V call is TRBV4-2, the J call TRBJ2-1, with 7 bases that match TRBD2. J gave up 2 bases and V 0 bases, and 4 bases lay outside the gene matches. The CDR3 sequence is 16 residues long. Germline V lookup: CDR1 LGHNA, CDR2 YNFKEQ. Here the CDR3 reads CASSQEQSGAYNEQFF. CDR3 DNA sequence: TGTGCCAGCAGCCAAGAACAGAGCGGGGCCTACAATGAGCAGTTCTTC.

The rearrangement joins TRBV19 to TRBJ2-7; D perhaps matches TRBD1 (5 bases). Germline V CDR1 and CDR2: LNHDA, SQIVND (reference sequence). Between the trimmed V and J ends, which lost 5 bases and 7 bases, there was a span of 15 bases. The CDR3 has 13 residues. In DNA form, the CDR3 reads TGTGCCAGTAGTTTCCAGGGTTTTGAGGAGCAGTACTTC. Protein product: CASSFQGFEEQYF.